This entry describes one T cell receptor (beta chain). What this receptor recognizes is not known. Per-base qualities were not stored, and no clone one base away is much larger. The CDR3 regions of human TCRbeta chains were analyzed by immunosequencing. On the study's bioinformatics: TCRs in the repertoires were compared against a reference library of SARS-CoV-2-specific TCRs that had been generated with the MIRA antigen-specificity platform. Breadth was defined as the fraction of unique TCRs that were SARS-CoV-2-associated. Depth was defined as the fraction of total T cells that were SARS-CoV-2-associated. Each spike-specific TCR was assigned to its reactive spike region and to a CD4 or CD8 class using the MIRA data. Log10-transformed breadth and depth values were compared by one-way ANOVA with Sidak's multiple comparisons tests. TCRdb took over this immuneACCESS table, retaining in-frame rearrangements with V and J assigned. Such tables are incomplete; in checked studies, under half of the missing clones stem from an unresolved V gene, and the remainder is unexplained. That table supplies the V and J calls and clone size; D and trimming were determined from the DNA. The sample includes 95,000 to 110,000 clones, with roughly 87% observed a single time. The top ten clonotypes cover approximately 4.5% of the sample.

The data were obtained in a study of T cell responses to AZD1222 COVID-19 vaccine (dated by TCRdb to the early 2020s). A note on the overall study: Because spike-specific TCR depth and breadth did not differ between the two schedules, AZD1222 recipients who got a second dose at roughly 4 weeks were pooled with those who got a second dose at roughly 12 weeks. A total of 230 to 250 trial participants underwent TCR sequencing, of whom about 210 received two doses of AZD1222 and some 26 received two doses of the MenACWY control vaccine. Enrollment into the trials was organized by age into subgroups of 18-55, 56-69 and 70-plus years, and those subgroups contained approximately 150, 30 and 60 TCR-sequenced participants, respectively.

CDR1 is given as ENHRY and CDR2 as SYGVKD, both from the germline V gene. V is shortened by 0 bases, J by 3 bases, and the region joining them spans 15 bases. From the cysteine through the phenylalanine, the CDR3 covers 17 amino acids. Only the CDR3 DNA stays, 51 bases, in frame from base 1. Points the paper makes about the study in general: After two AZD1222 doses, spike-specific TCR breadth and depth were significantly higher than at day 0 and than in MenACWY recipients. Epitopes outside the regions mutated in the B.1.351 and B.1.1.7 variants were reportedly recognized by nearly half of the unique spike-specific TCRs. Because no day 14 peak-response samples were available, the repertoires could be characterized only after the peak T cell response. Participants were mostly white British and included more females than males, and it was suggested by the authors that clonal diversity may have been underestimated. The 56-69-year group was small, and its depth increase did not reach significance, likely because of low power. Conclusions about previously exposed vaccinees were limited because only six or seven AZD1222 recipients were SARS-CoV-2 seropositive at baseline. CD4 TCRs associated with the vaccine covered the entire spike protein, and the dominant responses were in regions 160-218 and 743-854.

The meaning of the sample's time point label: baseline before first vaccination. Vaccinee samples were obtained from the UK trials COV001 and COV002, which included a single-blind randomized controlled phase 2/3 trial of AZD1222 (ChAdOx1 nCoV-19) in healthy adults. For TCRbeta chain sequencing, PBMC samples were collected from trial participants at day 0 and at day 28 after the second dose. The starting material was peripheral blood, obtained on day 0 of AZD1222 vaccination. Recombination joined TRBV10-3 with TRBJ1-5; the D gene is possibly TRBD1, with 5 bases matching. The clonotype comes from an adult in good health. The CDR3 here reads CAISESTGGDVNQPQHF. The DNA sequence is given as TGTGCCATCAGTGAGTCTACGGGGGGGGATGTCAATCAGCCCCAGCATTTT.